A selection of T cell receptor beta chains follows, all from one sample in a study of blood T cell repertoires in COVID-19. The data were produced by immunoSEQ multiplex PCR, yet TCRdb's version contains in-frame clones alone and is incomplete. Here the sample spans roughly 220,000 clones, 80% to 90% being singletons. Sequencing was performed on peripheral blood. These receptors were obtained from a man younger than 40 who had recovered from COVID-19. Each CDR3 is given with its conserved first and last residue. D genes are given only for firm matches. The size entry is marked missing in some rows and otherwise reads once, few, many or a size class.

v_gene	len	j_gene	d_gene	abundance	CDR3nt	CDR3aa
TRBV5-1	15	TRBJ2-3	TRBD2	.	TGCGCCAGCAGCTTGTTTAGCGGGGGAGCCGATACGCAGTATTTT	CASSLFSGGADTQYF
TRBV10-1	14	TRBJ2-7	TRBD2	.	TGCGCCAGCAGTAGCAGCGGGGGTTCCTACGAGCAGTACTTC	CASSSSGGSYEQYF
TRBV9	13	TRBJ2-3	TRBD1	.	TGTGCCAGCAGTGATCGGACAGGAGGTACGCAGTATTTT	CASSDRTGGTQYF
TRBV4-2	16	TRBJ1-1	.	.	TGTGCCAGCAGCCAAGATCTCCAGGGAAAGATGACTGAAGCTTTCTTT	CASSQDLQGKMTEAFF
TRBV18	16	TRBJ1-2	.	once	TGTGCCAGCTCACCACAGGTGAGGGTGAAAGTAGCGGACTACACCTTC	CASSPQVRVKVADYTF
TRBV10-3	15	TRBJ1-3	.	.	TGTGCCATCAGTACCGGACTGGACTCTGGAAACACCATATATTTT	CAISTGLDSGNTIYF
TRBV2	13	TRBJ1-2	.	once	TGTGCCAGCATGATGACAGCTAACTATGGCTACACCTTC	CASMMTANYGYTF
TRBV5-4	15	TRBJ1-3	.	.	TGTGCCAGCAGCTTGGGTCTCGGGCAGGGGAACACCATATATTTT	CASSLGLGQGNTIYF
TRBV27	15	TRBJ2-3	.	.	TGTGCCAGCAGTTTATCCTTAATAGAGGCTGGTACGCAGTATTTT	CASSLSLIEAGTQYF
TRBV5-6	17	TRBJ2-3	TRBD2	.	TGTGCCAGCAGCTTGGTACTAGCGGGGGGTCCCACAGATACGCAGTATTTT	CASSLVLAGGPTDTQYF
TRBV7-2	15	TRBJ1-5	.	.	TGTGCCAGCAGCTTAGTCGCACAGAGCAATCAGCCCCAGCATTTT	CASSLVAQSNQPQHF
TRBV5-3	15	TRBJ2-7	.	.	TGTGCCAGAAGCCCCAGGGGCGCGGTCTCCTACGAGCAGTACTTC	CARSPRGAVSYEQYF
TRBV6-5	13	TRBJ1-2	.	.	TGTGCCAGCAGTTACTCGAGAGAGGATGGCTACACCTTC	CASSYSREDGYTF
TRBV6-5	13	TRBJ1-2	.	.	TGTGCCAGCAGTTCCACAGGGAACTATGGCTACACCTTC	CASSSTGNYGYTF
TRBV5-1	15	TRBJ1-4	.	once	TGCGCCAGCAGCCAGACAGGCCTGATTAATGAAAAACTGTTTTTT	CASSQTGLINEKLFF
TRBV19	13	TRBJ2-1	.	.	TGTGCCAGTAGTATAGAAGGACGGGGTGAGCAGTTCTTC	CASSIEGRGEQFF
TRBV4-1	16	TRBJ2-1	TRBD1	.	TGCGCCAGCAGACTCAATGAGGACAGGGGAAGGAGTGAGCAGTTCTTC	CASRLNEDRGRSEQFF
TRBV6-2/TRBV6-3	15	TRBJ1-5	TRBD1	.	TGTGCCAGCAGTTACGTGACAGGGGGCAGTCAGCCCCAGCATTTT	CASSYVTGGSQPQHF
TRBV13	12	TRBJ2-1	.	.	TGTGCCAGCGGCCTTACCTACAATGAGCAGTTCTTC	CASGLTYNEQFF
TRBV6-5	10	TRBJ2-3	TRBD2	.	TGTGCCAGCCTAGCGGGGTCGCAGTATTTT	CASLAGSQYF
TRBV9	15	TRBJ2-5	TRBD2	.	TGTGCCAGCAGCGTAGGGGCGGGGGTCCGGGAGACCCAGTACTTC	CASSVGAGVRETQYF
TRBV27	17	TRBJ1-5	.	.	TGTGCCAGCAGTTTATTGGGGACGGACTATAGCAATCAGCCCCAGCATTTT	CASSLLGTDYSNQPQHF
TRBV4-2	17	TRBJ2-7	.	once	TGTGCCAGCAGCCAAGATTCGGGGGGCGCAGAATCCTACGAGCAGTACTTC	CASSQDSGGAESYEQYF
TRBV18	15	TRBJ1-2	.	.	TGTGCCAGCTCACCGGTACGGGGAGCTAACTATGGCTACACCTTC	CASSPVRGANYGYTF
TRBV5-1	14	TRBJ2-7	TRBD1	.	TGCGCCAGCAGCTTAGTACAGGGGGGCTACGAGCAGTACTTC	CASSLVQGGYEQYF
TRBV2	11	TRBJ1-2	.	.	TGTGCCAGTACAGAAAACTATGGCTACACCTTC	CASTENYGYTF
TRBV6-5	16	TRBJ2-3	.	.	TGTGCCAGCAGTTACTCCGGGGGACGAATCACAGATACGCAGTATTTT	CASSYSGGRITDTQYF
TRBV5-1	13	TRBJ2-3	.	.	TGCGCCAGCAGCTTTGACCATAGCGGTACGCAGTATTTT	CASSFDHSGTQYF
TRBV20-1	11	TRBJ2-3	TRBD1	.	TGCAGTCGACAGGGGACAGATACGCAGTATTTT	CSRQGTDTQYF
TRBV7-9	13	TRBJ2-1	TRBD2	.	TGTGCCAGCAGCTTACTAGCGGGGGATGAGCAGTTCTTC	CASSLLAGDEQFF
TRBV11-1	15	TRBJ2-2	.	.	TGTGCCAGCAGCCCCCACGGCAGGGAGGCCGGGGAGCTGTTTTTT	CASSPHGREAGELFF
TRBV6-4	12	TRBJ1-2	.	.	TGTGCCAGCAGTCTCGGGGGTGCCGGCTACACCTTC	CASSLGGAGYTF
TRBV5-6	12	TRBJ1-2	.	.	TGTGCCAGCAGCTTGACAGCCTATGGCTACACCTTC	CASSLTAYGYTF
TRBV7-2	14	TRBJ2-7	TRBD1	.	TGTGCCAGCAGCTTATCCCGGACAGGGATCGAGCAGTACTTC	CASSLSRTGIEQYF
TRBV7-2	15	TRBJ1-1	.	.	TGTGCCAGCAGCCCACAAGGACACTTGAACACTGAAGCTTTCTTT	CASSPQGHLNTEAFF
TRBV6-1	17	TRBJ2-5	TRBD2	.	TGTGCCAGCAGTGAGTCAGGGCGGGGGACCCTCCGAGAGACCCAGTACTTC	CASSESGRGTLRETQYF
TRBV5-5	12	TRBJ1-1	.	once	TGTGCCAGCAGCACAGGGTACACTGAAGCTTTCTTT	CASSTGYTEAFF
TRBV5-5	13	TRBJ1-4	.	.	TGTGCCAGCAGCCCCACAGCTGGGGAAAAACTGTTTTTT	CASSPTAGEKLFF
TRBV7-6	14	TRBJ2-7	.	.	TGTGCCAGCAGCCCCAACCAGACACCCTACGAGCAGTACTTC	CASSPNQTPYEQYF
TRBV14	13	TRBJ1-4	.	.	TGTGCCAACAGCCAAGATGTAGTGGAAAAACTGTTTTTT	CANSQDVVEKLFF
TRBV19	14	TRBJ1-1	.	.	TGTGCCAGTAGTCTCGGTAGGGGTTGGACTGAAGCTTTCTTT	CASSLGRGWTEAFF
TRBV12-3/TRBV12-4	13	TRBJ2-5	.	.	TGTGCCAGCACTCCGGACAGTACAGAGACCCAGTACTTC	CASTPDSTETQYF
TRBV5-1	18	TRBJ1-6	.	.	TGCGCCAGCAGCGAATCCCTACGGACGGGGGGGCAAGATTCACCCCTCCACTTT	CASSESLRTGGQDSPLHF
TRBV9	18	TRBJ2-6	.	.	TGTGCCAGCAGCGTAGGATCTGGGGGCCACTCTGGGGCCAACGTCCTGACTTTC	CASSVGSGGHSGANVLTF
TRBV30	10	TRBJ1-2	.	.	TGTGCCTGGAGTTACAATGGCTACACCTTC	CAWSYNGYTF